This entry lists 19 T cell receptor beta chains sequenced from one sample in a study of beta chain features in type 1 diabetes. The investigators reverse transcribed all of the isolated RNA, so they sequenced expressed TCRB transcripts. Measured with immunoSEQ multiplex PCR; TCRdb has only the in-frame clones, and not every one. This sample has 970,000 or so clones, with roughly 15% found just once. The specimen was naive CD4+ T cells from blood. The receptors here all came from a woman aged 18-29 years in good health.

This chain connects TRBV5-1 to TRBJ2-3; TRBD2 aligns across 9 bases. The germline gives CDR1 SGHRS, CDR2 YFSETQ. CDR3 length: 16 residues. With V trimmed by 0 bases and J by 6 bases, 8 bases remained unmatched. The CDR3 DNA sequence: TGCGCCAGCAGCTTGGTGGGGCTACTAGCGGGTGATACGCAGTATTTT. Its translation: CASSLVGLLAGDTQYF.

This chain links TRBV28 with TRBJ2-3, with 8 bases lining up with TRBD2. Germline V lookup: CDR1 MDHEN, CDR2 SYDVKM. The V segment lost 8 bases and the J segment 3 bases; nucleotides outside the gene matches: 10. The CDR3 totals 15 residues. CDR3 region: CASVGGASGTDTQYF. CDR3 DNA sequence: TGTGCCAGCGTTGGGGGGGCTAGCGGGACAGATACGCAGTATTTT. Looking up the rest from reference TRBV28 and TRBJ2-3 gives the full variable domain: DVKVTQSSRYLVKRTGEKVFLECVQDMDHENMFWYRQDPGLGLRLIYFSYDVKMKEKGDIPEGYSVSREKKERFSLILESASTNQTSMYLCASVGGASGTDTQYFGPGTRLTVL.

In this sample, this clone turned up a few times. This sequence joins TRBV5-1 and TRBJ2-1, with 14 positions matching TRBD2. The CDR3 is 16 residues long. The trim removed 4 bases at V and 6 bases at J, leaving 6 bases unmatched. Germline V gene data show CDR1 as SGHRS and CDR2 as YFSETQ. The CDR3 is CASSPPGTSGSNEQFF. CDR3 sequence (DNA): TGCGCCAGCAGCCCCCCCGGGACTAGCGGGAGCAATGAGCAGTTCTTC.

This sequence joins TRBV7-6 and TRBJ1-3; D ambiguous. V lost 1 base and J lost 4, with 17 bases in between. The CDR3 is made up of 17 amino acids. Germline CDR1 is SGHVS and CDR2 is FNYEAQ. CDR3 protein: CASSLVAPGARGNTIYF. CDR3 coding DNA: TGTGCCAGCAGCTTAGTAGCACCAGGAGCAAGGGGAAACACCATATATTTT.

This clone was seen more than once but under ten times. The chain couples TRBV29-1 to TRBJ2-1; D may be TRBD1 or TRBD2 (5 bases each). The CDR3 has 14 amino acids. Per the germline V gene, CDR1 is SQVTM and CDR2 is ANQGSEA. V dropped 4 bases and J dropped 0 bases, with 10 bases sitting between them. This chain's CDR3 is CSVASGSSYNEQFF. For the CDR3, the DNA is TGCAGCGTTGCTTCAGGGAGCTCCTACAATGAGCAGTTCTTC.

In this sample, this clone turned up a few times. The CDR3 spells CASSWAVSYNEQFF. The CDR3 nucleotides read TGTGCCAGCAGCTGGGCGGTTTCCTACAATGAGCAGTTCTTC. The chain is built from TRBV7-9 and TRBJ2-1; D ambiguous. Trimming left V 4 bases short and J 1 base short, with 8 bases between. Germline V lookup: CDR1 SEHNR, CDR2 FQNEAQ (reference sequence). CDR3 length equals 14 residues.

This clone was counted many times. The J gene is TRBJ2-3, the V gene TRBV7-2; maybe TRBD2 (6 bases). The V end was cut by 5 bases, the J end by 6 bases, with 12 bases between. This CDR3 contains 13 residues. CDR1 and CDR2 from the germline V gene are SGHTA and FQGNSA. CDR3 loop: CASSPRGSDTQYF. In nucleotides, the CDR3 is TGTGCCAGCAGCCCTCGGGGGTCGGATACGCAGTATTTT. The full variable domain, with the rest looked up from reference TRBV7-2 and TRBJ2-3, is GAGVSQSPSNKVTEKGKDVELRCDPISGHTALYWYRQSLGQGLEFLIYFQGNSAPDKSGLPSDRFSAERTGGSVSTLTIQRTQQEDSAVYLCASSPRGSDTQYFGPGTRLTVL.

V is TRBV27 and J is TRBJ2-1; 9 bases map to TRBD2. The CDR3 consists of 15 residues. Germline V gene data show CDR1 as MNHEY and CDR2 as SMNVEV (reference sequence). Unmatched junction bases numbered 4, after V lost 3 bases and J lost 4 bases. CDR3 nucleotides: TGTGCCAGCAGTTTGCGGGGGGGGAATTACAATGAGCAGTTCTTC. It translates to CASSLRGGNYNEQFF.

This clone was seen a handful of times. V gene TRBV10-3 combines with J gene TRBJ2-3; 7 positions match TRBD1. With 10 bases clipped from V and 2 bases from J, the junction kept 15 bases outside the gene matches. The CDR3 runs 16 residues. Germline loops: CDR1 ENHRY, CDR2 SYGVKD. CDR3 sequence reads: CASTKTGSSLTDTQYF. CDR3 DNA: TGTGCCAGCACAAAGACAGGGTCCTCCCTCACAGATACGCAGTATTTT.

The rearrangement links TRBV9 to TRBJ2-3; no firm D call. V lost 3 bases to trimming and J lost 6 bases, with 8 bases between them. The CDR3 loop spans 12 amino acids. Germline V gives CDR1 SGDLS, CDR2 YYNGEE. The CDR3 region is CASSEPGDTQYF. CDR3 DNA sequence: TGTGCCAGCAGCGAGCCCGGGGATACGCAGTATTTT. The variable domain in full, with the rest retrieved from reference TRBV9 and TRBJ2-3, is DSGVTQTPKHLITATGQRVTLRCSPRSGDLSVYWYQQSLDQGLQFLIQYYNGEERAKGNILERFSAQQFPDLHSELNLSSLELGDSALYFCASSEPGDTQYFGPGTRLTVL.

In its sample, this clone was seen many times. The chain links TRBV7-9 to TRBJ2-6; the D is unclear. Germline lookup yields CDR1 SEHNR and CDR2 FQNEAQ (reference sequence). Trimming left V 6 bases short and J 0 bases short, with 6 bases between. CDR3 length: 14 amino acids. The CDR3 reads CASSFHSGANVLTF. CDR3 nucleotide sequence: TGTGCCAGCAGTTTCCACTCTGGGGCCAACGTCCTGACTTTC.

The rearrangement links TRBV27 to TRBJ2-6; D possibly corresponds to TRBD2 (6 bases). Per the germline V gene, CDR1 is MNHEY and CDR2 is SMNVEV (reference sequence). The CDR3 is 15 amino acids. V lost 7 bases and J lost 4, with 14 bases in between. The DNA for the CDR3 is TGTGCCAGCACCTCGATGGGGGGAGGGGCCAACGTCCTGACTTTC. The encoded protein is CASTSMGGGANVLTF.

This clone has just a few counts. The CDR3 spells CASSYRGDSTEAFF. CDR3 coding DNA: TGTGCCAGCAGTTACAGGGGGGACAGCACTGAAGCTTTCTTT. The chain joins TRBV6-6 to TRBJ1-1, with 7 bases matching TRBD1. Germline V gene lookup returns CDR1 MNHNY and CDR2 SVGAGI (reference sequence). The CDR3 covers 14 residues. V lost 2 bases, J lost 4 bases, and 4 bases stayed unmatched.

The genes are TRBV2 and TRBJ2-4, with D perhaps matching TRBD2 (5 bases). The CDR3 runs 13 residues. CDR1 and CDR2 (germline): SNHLY, FYNNEI. Trimming pared 4 bases from V and 1 base from J, leaving 5 bases between. The CDR3 protein is CASSGEAKNIQYF. CDR3 bases: TGTGCCAGCAGTGGGGAGGCCAAAAACATTCAGTACTTC.

The chain carries TRBV11-1 and TRBJ2-5; 8 nucleotides match TRBD1. The germline V gene has CDR1 SGHAT and CDR2 FQDESV (reference sequence). The junction had 12 bases not matched to a gene; V was cut back by 5 bases and J by 7 bases. The CDR3 sequence is 15 residues long. The CDR3 DNA sequence: TGTGCCAGCAGCAAGACGGACAGGGCGGTGGGGACCCAGTACTTC. Amino acids: CASSKTDRAVGTQYF.

The rearrangement joins TRBV10-3 to TRBJ2-1; TRBD2 aligns across 8 bases. V lost 10 bases to trimming and J lost 1 base; unmatched junction nucleotides: 6. Looked up from germline, CDR1 is ENHRY and CDR2 is SYGVKD. The CDR3 is 14 residues long. This CDR3 is CATRSGGSYNEQFF. The CDR3 nucleotides are TGTGCCACACGGTCGGGAGGGTCCTACAATGAGCAGTTCTTC.

This clone has just a few counts. The CDR3 coding sequence is TGTGCCAGCAGCGTCAGTACAGATACGCAGTATTTT. Its translation: CASSVSTDTQYF. The J gene is TRBJ2-3, the V gene TRBV7-3; D remains unclear. Germline V lookup: CDR1 SGHTA, CDR2 FQGTGA. CDR3 length: 12 amino acids. Trimming took 5 bases from V and 3 from J, leaving 6 bases between them.

V and J are TRBV7-9 and TRBJ2-1; 8 bases are a match to TRBD2. This CDR3 has 16 amino acids. Looked up from germline, CDR1 is SEHNR and CDR2 is FQNEAQ (reference sequence). V shed 1 base and J 7 bases; nucleotides not matched to a gene: 9. The DNA of the CDR3 is TGTGCCAGCAGCTTAGGTTCCGGGAGGGCCGTAAATGAGCAGTTCTTC. Residues: CASSLGSGRAVNEQFF. The entire variable domain, with the rest obtained from reference TRBV7-9 and TRBJ2-1, is as follows: DTGVSQNPRHKITKRGQNVTFRCDPISEHNRLYWYRQTLGQGPEFLTYFQNEAQLEKSRLLSDRFSAERPKGSFSTLEIQRTEQGDSAMYLCASSLGSGRAVNEQFFGPGTRLTVL.

This clone turned up a few times. This chain connects TRBV14 to TRBJ2-1, with TRBD2 as a possible D gene (6 bases). V shed 1 base and J shed 0 bases, with 19 bases lying between them. This CDR3 comprises 19 residues. CDR1 is SGHDN and CDR2 is FVKESK in the germline V gene. The CDR3 nucleotides read TGTGCCAGCAGCCAAGTCGGCTCTTTAGCGGTTAGCTCCTACAATGAGCAGTTCTTC. Translation: CASSQVGSLAVSSYNEQFF.